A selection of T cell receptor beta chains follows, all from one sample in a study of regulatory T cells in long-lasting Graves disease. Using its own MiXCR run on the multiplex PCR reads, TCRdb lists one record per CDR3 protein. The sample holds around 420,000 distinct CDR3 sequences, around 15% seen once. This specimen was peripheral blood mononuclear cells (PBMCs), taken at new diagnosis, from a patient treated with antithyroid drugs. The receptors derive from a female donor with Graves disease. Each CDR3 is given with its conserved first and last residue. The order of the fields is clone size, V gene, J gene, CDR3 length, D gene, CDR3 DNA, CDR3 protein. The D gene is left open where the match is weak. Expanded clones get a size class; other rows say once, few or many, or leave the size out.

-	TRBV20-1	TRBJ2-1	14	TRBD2	TGCAGTGTGACGGGACTAGCGAGCTACAATGAGCAGTTCTTC	CSVTGLASYNEQFF
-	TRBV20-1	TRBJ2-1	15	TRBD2	TGCAGTGACGCGACTTCTAGCGGGAGTAAGGTTGAGCAGTTCTTC	CSDATSSGSKVEQFF
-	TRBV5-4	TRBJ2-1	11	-	TGTGCCGCGGGTAGAGGCGATAAGCAGTTCTTC	CAAGRGDKQFF
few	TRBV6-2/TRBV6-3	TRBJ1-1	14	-	TGTGCCAGCAGGGGCCTCCTAATGAACACTGAAGCTTTCTTT	CASRGLLMNTEAFF
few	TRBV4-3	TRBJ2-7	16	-	TGCGCCAGCAGCCAAGCCTCCAGACAGGTCCCCGCCGAGCAGTACTTC	CASSQASRQVPAEQYF
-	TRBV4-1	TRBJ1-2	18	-	TGCGCCAGCAGCCCCCGAGTCGCGTACGACAGGTCTAACTATGGCTACACCTTC	CASSPRVAYDRSNYGYTF
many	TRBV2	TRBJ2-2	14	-	TGTGCCAGCGGGAGGCAGGGGACCACCGGGGAGCTGTTTTTT	CASGRQGTTGELFF
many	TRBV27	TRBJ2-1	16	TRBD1	TGTGCCAGCAGTCCTAGGGGGCTTCGGTCCTACAATGAGCAGTTCTTC	CASSPRGLRSYNEQFF
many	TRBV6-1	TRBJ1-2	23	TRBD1	TGTGCCAGCCTCGGCCCAGTTTGGGCCCAAAGTTGGGTCAGGGACAGACAATTGGGTGGCTACACCTTC	CASLGPVWAQSWVRDRQLGGYTF
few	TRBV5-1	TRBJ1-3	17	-	TGCGCCAGCAGCTTGTATTCAGGGCCGACGTCTGGAAACACCATATATTTT	CASSLYSGPTSGNTIYF
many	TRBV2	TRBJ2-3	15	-	TGTGCCAGCAGTGAGTGGGGTAGGGGCACAGATACGCAGTATTTT	CASSEWGRGTDTQYF
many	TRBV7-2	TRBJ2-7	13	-	TGTGCCAGCAGCTTTGTGGGGCTCTACGAGCAGTACTTC	CASSFVGLYEQYF
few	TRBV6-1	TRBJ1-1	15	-	TGTGCCAGCAGGCCTGGGACGAACATGAACACTGAAGCTTTCTTT	CASRPGTNMNTEAFF
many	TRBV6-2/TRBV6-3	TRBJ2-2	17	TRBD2	TGTGCCAGCAGTTACACTAGCGGGAGGGCGGACACCGGGGAGCTGTTTTTT	CASSYTSGRADTGELFF
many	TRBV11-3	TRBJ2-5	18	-	TGTGCCAGCAGCTTACCTCGGGGTGGCCCAAGGGCCGAAGAGACCCAGTACTTC	CASSLPRGGPRAEETQYF
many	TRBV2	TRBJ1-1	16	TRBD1	TGTGCCAGCAGACCGGGCCCCAGGGGGCGCGGTACTGAAGCTTTCTTT	CASRPGPRGRGTEAFF
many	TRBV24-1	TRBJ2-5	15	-	TGTGCCACCAGTGAGGGGGGACAAATCCAAGAGACCCAGTACTTC	CATSEGGQIQETQYF
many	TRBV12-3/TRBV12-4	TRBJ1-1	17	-	TGTGCCAGCAGTTTAGACGTTCGGAAGACTGGAAGCACTGAAGCTTTCTTT	CASSLDVRKTGSTEAFF
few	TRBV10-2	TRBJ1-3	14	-	TGCGCCAGCAGACAGGGCGTGACTGGAAACACCATATATTTT	CASRQGVTGNTIYF
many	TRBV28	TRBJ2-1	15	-	TGTGCCAGCAGTTTAGCCGGATTTCACCACAATGAGCAGTTCTTC	CASSLAGFHHNEQFF
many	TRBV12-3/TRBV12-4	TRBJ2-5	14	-	TGTGCCAGCAGTCCCCGGACAGTCCCAGAGACCCAGTACTTC	CASSPRTVPETQYF
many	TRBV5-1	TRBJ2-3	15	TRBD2	TGCGCCAGCAGCTTGGAAGCGGGAGTAAGAGATACGCAGTATTTT	CASSLEAGVRDTQYF
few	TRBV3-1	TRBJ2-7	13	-	TGTGCCAGCAGCTCGGCTCTGGCCTACGAGCAGTACTTC	CASSSALAYEQYF
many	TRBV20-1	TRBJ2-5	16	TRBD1	TGCAGTGCTAACCCGATCCTACAGGGGGCTCGGGAGACCCAGTACTTC	CSANPILQGARETQYF